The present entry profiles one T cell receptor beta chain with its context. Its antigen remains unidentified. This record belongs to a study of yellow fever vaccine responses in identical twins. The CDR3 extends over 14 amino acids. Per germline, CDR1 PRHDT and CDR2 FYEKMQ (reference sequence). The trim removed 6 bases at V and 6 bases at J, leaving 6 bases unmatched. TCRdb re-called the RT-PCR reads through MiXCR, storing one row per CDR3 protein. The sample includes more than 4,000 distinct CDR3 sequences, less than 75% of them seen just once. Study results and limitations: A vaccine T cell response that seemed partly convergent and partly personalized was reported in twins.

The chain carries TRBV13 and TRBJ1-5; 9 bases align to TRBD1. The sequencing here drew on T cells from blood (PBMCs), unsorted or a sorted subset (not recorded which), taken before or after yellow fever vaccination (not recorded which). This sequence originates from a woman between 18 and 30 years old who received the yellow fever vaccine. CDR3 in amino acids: CASRPGQGFQPQHF. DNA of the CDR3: TGTGCCAGCAGGCCGGGACAGGGATTTCAGCCCCAGCATTTT.